These 27 T cell receptor beta chains were sequenced from one sample in a study of blood T cell repertoires in COVID-19. Generated by immunoSEQ multiplex PCR, the TCRdb table keeps only in-frame clones and is missing some. The repertoire holds approximately 280,000 clones, with 85% as singletons. Sequenced sample: peripheral blood. These receptors all stem from a middle-aged man with active or convalescent COVID-19.

This chain links TRBV9 with TRBJ2-7; D may be TRBD2 (5 bases). V dropped 0 bases and J dropped 5 bases, with 15 bases sitting between them. The length of the CDR3 is 15 residues. The germline V gene has CDR1 SGDLS and CDR2 YYNGEE. The CDR3 protein is CASSVDVAPPNEQYF. The CDR3 DNA sequence: TGTGCCAGCAGCGTAGATGTAGCGCCCCCCAACGAGCAGTACTTC.

V gene TRBV28 combines with J gene TRBJ2-7, with TRBD2 as a possible D gene (5 bases). The germline gives CDR1 MDHEN, CDR2 SYDVKM. This CDR3 has 14 amino acids. Trimming stripped 6 bases from V and 3 bases from J, with 15 bases between. CDR3 bases: TGTGCCAGCAGCCCCGGTAGGAGGATCTACGAGCAGTACTTC. Translated: CASSPGRRIYEQYF.

This chain uses TRBV12-3 or TRBV12-4 with TRBJ1-1, with 10 nucleotides matching TRBD1. The CDR3 runs to 13 residues. Trimming took 6 bases from V and 5 from J; bases not matched to a gene: 3. The CDR3 is CASSRQGATEAFF. The CDR3 nucleotides read TGTGCCAGCAGCCGACAGGGGGCAACTGAAGCTTTCTTT.

This chain joins TRBV5-1 and TRBJ1-1, with D uncertain. Trimming stripped 7 bases from V and 0 bases from J, with 22 bases between. Germline-derived CDR1 and CDR2 are SGHRS and YFSETQ. This CDR3 region has 17 residues. The CDR3 DNA reads TGCGCCAGCCGCCCAACAGAGGGAGGTACATTGAACACTGAAGCTTTCTTT. It specifies CASRPTEGGTLNTEAFF.

The V call is TRBV7-9, the J call TRBJ1-1; 8 positions match TRBD1. The trim removed 5 bases at V and 4 bases at J, leaving 6 bases unmatched. CDR1 and CDR2 (germline): SEHNR, FQNEAQ (reference sequence). The CDR3 runs to 14 residues. CDR3 in DNA: TGTGCCAGCAGCCCCCGGACAGGGACCACTGAAGCTTTCTTT. It translates to CASSPRTGTTEAFF.

The chain has TRBV7-2 and TRBJ2-7; 8 bases match TRBD1. Germline V CDR1 and CDR2: SGHTA, FQGNSA. V was pared by 4 bases and J by 4 bases, with 6 bases of the junction left unmatched. The CDR3 spans 14 residues. CDR3 amino acids: CASSYGQGWYEQYF. In nucleotides, the CDR3 is TGTGCCAGCAGCTACGGACAGGGATGGTACGAGCAGTACTTC.

The chain couples TRBV6-1 to TRBJ2-3; D not certain. With 1 base removed from V and 4 bases from J, the gap between germline ends came to 12 bases. The CDR3 has 15 residues. CDR1 is MNHNS, CDR2 SASEGT, per germline. CDR3 nucleotides: TGTGCCAGCAGTGAAGAAACGGCGGTTGCAGATACGCAGTATTTT. This codes for CASSEETAVADTQYF.

The chain couples TRBV5-1 to TRBJ2-1, with D possibly being TRBD1 (5 bases). V was pared by 0 bases and J by 9 bases, with 16 bases between. From germline, CDR1 is SGHRS and CDR2 YFSETQ. The CDR3 totals 15 residues. The DNA for the CDR3 is TGCGCCAGCAGCTTGGGACAGTTGGGAAGAGGTGAGCAGTTCTTC. Translating it yields CASSLGQLGRGEQFF.

The J gene is TRBJ2-4, the V gene TRBV5-1; D might be TRBD1 (6 bases). The CDR3 contains 18 residues. CDR1 SGHRS and CDR2 YFSETQ come from the germline V gene. The ends were cut back, 4 bases at V and 4 bases at J, with 24 bases in the middle. CDR3 coding DNA: TGCGCCAGCAGCCCCACCTTTCGACGACAGGCGACAAAAAACATTCAGTACTTC. Translation gives CASSPTFRRQATKNIQYF.

This chain uses TRBV14 with TRBJ1-2, with D possibly being TRBD1 (5 bases). Looked up from germline, CDR1 is SGHDN and CDR2 is FVKESK. This CDR3 spans 12 amino acids. Deletions cut 5 bases from V and 6 bases from J, with 10 bases between. The CDR3 coding sequence is TGTGCCAGCAGCAGGGGAAGGGATGGCTACACCTTC. Protein: CASSRGRDGYTF.

This chain links TRBV2 with TRBJ2-1; D unclear. The germline V and J ends were trimmed by 7 bases and 10 bases, with 11 bases remaining between them. Per germline, CDR1 SNHLY and CDR2 FYNNEI. The CDR3 is 11 amino acids. The CDR3 nucleotides read TGTGCCAGCATAATGTCGCGGGAGCAGTTCTTC. Its translation is CASIMSREQFF.

This clone has a single count. The V call is TRBV18, the J call TRBJ1-4; 11 nucleotides match TRBD1. CDR3 length: 16 residues. Per germline, CDR1 KGHSH and CDR2 LQKENI. The ends lost 8 bases at V and 4 bases at J; junction bases unmatched: 9. CDR3 in amino acids: CASARTGGAVNEKLFF. CDR3 bases: TGTGCCAGCGCCCGGACAGGGGGCGCGGTTAATGAAAAACTGTTTTTT. The full variable domain, in which reference TRBV18 and TRBJ1-4 provide the parts outside the CDR3, is NAGVMQNPRHLVRRRGQEARLRCSPMKGHSHVYWYRQLPEEGLKFMVYLQKENIIDESGMPKERFSAEFPKEGPSILRIQQVVRGDSAAYFCASARTGGAVNEKLFFGSGTQLSVL.

The rearrangement links TRBV4-3 to TRBJ1-6; D may be TRBD1 (6 bases). Trimming shortened V by 4 bases and J by 5 bases, and 15 bases separated the two germline ends. Germline V gene sequence: CDR1 LGHNA, CDR2 YSLEER. CDR3 length equals 16 residues. The CDR3 DNA reads TGCGCCAGCAGCCGAAACCCGGGACAAGATAATTCACCCCTCCACTTT. It specifies CASSRNPGQDNSPLHF.

This chain joins TRBV7-3 and TRBJ2-1; TRBD2 matches at 7 bases. V lost 4 bases to trimming and J lost 9 bases; unmatched junction nucleotides: 15. This CDR3 comprises 16 residues. CDR1 is SGHTA and CDR2 is FQGTGA in the germline V gene. In DNA form, the CDR3 reads TGTGCCAGCAGCTCCCATGGGAGGGTAGGGGTCGGTGAGCAGTTCTTC. As protein: CASSSHGRVGVGEQFF.

In DNA, the CDR3 is TGTGCCAGCAGCTTGGTTAGCGGGAGCGTTCGAGAGGAGCAGTTCTTC. Protein: CASSLVSGSVREEQFF. The chain uses TRBV7-9 and TRBJ2-1; 9 bases line up with TRBD2. J gave up 10 bases and V 3 bases, and 13 bases lay outside the gene matches. This CDR3 has 16 amino acids. Germline CDR1 and CDR2: SEHNR and FQNEAQ (reference sequence).

This clone was recorded once. The chain joins TRBV20-1 to TRBJ1-1; D perhaps matches TRBD1 (5 bases). Looked up from germline, CDR1 is DFQATT and CDR2 is SNEGSKA (reference sequence). The V end was cut by 5 bases, the J end by 3 bases, with 7 bases between. The CDR3 runs 11 residues. CDR3 region: CSAGGDTEAFF. CDR3 coding DNA: TGCAGTGCTGGGGGGGACACTGAAGCTTTCTTT.

V gene TRBV28 combines with J gene TRBJ1-5; D perhaps matches TRBD1 (5 bases). V lost 2 bases to trimming and J lost 5 bases, with 25 bases between them. The CDR3 sequence is 19 residues long. From germline, CDR1 is MDHEN and CDR2 SYDVKM. CDR3 in amino acids: CASSLVSGGDSPFYQPQHF. The CDR3 DNA sequence: TGTGCCAGCAGTTTAGTGTCGGGGGGTGACAGCCCCTTTTATCAGCCCCAGCATTTT.

The rearrangement joins TRBV5-5 to TRBJ1-6; D gene ambiguous. This CDR3 comprises 15 residues. V dropped 0 bases and J dropped 0 bases, with 4 bases sitting between them. Per germline, CDR1 SGHKS and CDR2 YYEKEE (reference sequence). The CDR3 DNA reads TGTGCCAGCAGCTTGGGGAGCTCCTATAATTCACCCCTCCACTTT. It encodes CASSLGSSYNSPLHF.

The rearrangement uses TRBV7-2 and TRBJ2-5; no clear D. Trimming took off 3 bases at V and 2 bases at J, with 7 bases between the two ends. The CDR3 covers 13 residues. CDR1 SGHTA and CDR2 FQGNSA come from the germline V gene. The CDR3 sequence: CASSLAIQETQYF. For the CDR3, the DNA is TGTGCCAGCAGCTTGGCAATTCAAGAGACCCAGTACTTC.

The V call is TRBV2, the J call TRBJ2-4, with D perhaps matching TRBD1 (5 bases). The CDR3 contains 14 residues. Germline CDR1 and CDR2: SNHLY and FYNNEI. V was clipped by 9 bases and J by 3 bases, with 15 bases between them. The CDR3 is CARGTGWGKNIQYF. CDR3 DNA: TGTGCCAGGGGAACAGGTTGGGGCAAAAACATTCAGTACTTC. The full variable domain, rest sourced from reference TRBV2 and TRBJ2-4, is EPEVTQTPSHQVTQMGQEVILRCVPISNHLYFYWYRQILGQKVEFLVSFYNNEISEKSEIFDDQFSVERPDGSNFTLKIRSTKLEDSAMYFCARGTGWGKNIQYFGAGTRLSVL.

The gene calls are TRBV9 and TRBJ2-2; 7 positions agree with TRBD1. There are 15 residues in the CDR3. CDR1 SGDLS and CDR2 YYNGEE come from the germline V gene. Trimming at V came to 6 bases and at J to 6 bases, leaving 11 bases not matched to a gene. CDR3 DNA sequence: TGTGCCAGCACCTCGACAGGGCAGGGGGCCGGGGAGCTGTTTTTT. Translated, it gives CASTSTGQGAGELFF.

The gene calls are TRBV5-1 and TRBJ1-5, with D unclear. With 4 bases removed from V and 7 bases from J, the gap between germline ends came to 12 bases. The CDR3 contains 13 residues. Germline CDR1 SGHRS, CDR2 YFSETQ. DNA of the CDR3: TGCGCCAGCAGCCTCCGGGTAGGACAGCCCCAGCATTTT. Protein sequence: CASSLRVGQPQHF.

The rearrangement joins TRBV5-8 to TRBJ2-3; no clear D. This CDR3 is 14 amino acids long. V was pared by 1 base and J by 3 bases, with 9 bases between. Germline assignment: CDR1 SGHTS and CDR2 YDEGEE. DNA of the CDR3: TGTGCCAGCAGCTTGATCGGAGCTACAGATACGCAGTATTTT. Translating it yields CASSLIGATDTQYF.

CDR3 sequence reads: CASSPWEANQPQHF. CDR3 in DNA: TGTGCCAGCTCACCCTGGGAGGCCAATCAGCCCCAGCATTTT. V is TRBV18 and J is TRBJ1-5; no reliable D call. The ends were cut back, 3 bases at V and 3 bases at J, with 9 bases in the middle. The CDR3 runs to 14 residues. Germline lookup yields CDR1 KGHSH and CDR2 LQKENI. The variable domain in full, with the rest retrieved from reference TRBV18 and TRBJ1-5, is NAGVMQNPRHLVRRRGQEARLRCSPMKGHSHVYWYRQLPEEGLKFMVYLQKENIIDESGMPKERFSAEFPKEGPSILRIQQVVRGDSAAYFCASSPWEANQPQHFGDGTRLSIL.

The chain joins TRBV5-1 to TRBJ2-2; tentative D call: TRBD2 (6 bases). Germline CDR1 and CDR2: SGHRS and YFSETQ. The CDR3 consists of 15 residues. The V and J ends lost 5 bases and 2 bases respectively, with 13 bases between them. In DNA form, the CDR3 reads TGCGCCAGCAGGATTCCGGGGGTAAACACCGGGGAGCTGTTTTTT. It encodes CASRIPGVNTGELFF.

The chain couples TRBV7-6 to TRBJ1-1; D remains ambiguous. Trimming left V 5 bases short and J 4 bases short, with 11 bases between. This CDR3 is built from 13 residues. The V gene's germline CDR1 is SGHVS and CDR2 FNYEAQ. The DNA of the CDR3 is TGTGCCAGCAGCCGCCAGGAACGCACTGAAGCTTTCTTT. This translates into CASSRQERTEAFF.

J is TRBJ1-2 and V is TRBV25-1; a weak D match, TRBD1 (6 bases). With 3 bases removed from V and 5 bases from J, the gap between germline ends came to 13 bases. Germline V gives CDR1 MGHDK, CDR2 SYGVNS. The CDR3 loop spans 14 amino acids. The DNA for the CDR3 is TGTGCCAGCAGTGACCCGGGACATAGATATGGCTACACCTTC. As protein: CASSDPGHRYGYTF.